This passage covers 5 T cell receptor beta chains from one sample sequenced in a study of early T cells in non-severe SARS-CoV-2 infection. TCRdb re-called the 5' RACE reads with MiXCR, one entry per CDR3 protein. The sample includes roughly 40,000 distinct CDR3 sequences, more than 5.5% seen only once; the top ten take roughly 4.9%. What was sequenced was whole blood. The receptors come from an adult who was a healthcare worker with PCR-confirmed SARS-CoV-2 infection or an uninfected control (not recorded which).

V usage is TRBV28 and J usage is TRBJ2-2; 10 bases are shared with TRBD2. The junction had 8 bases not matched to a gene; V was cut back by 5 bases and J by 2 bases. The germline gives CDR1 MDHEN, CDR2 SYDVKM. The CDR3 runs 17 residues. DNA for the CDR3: TGTGCCAGCAGTATCAGCGGGAGGGCCTACAACACCGGGGAGCTGTTTTTT. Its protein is CASSISGRAYNTGELFF.

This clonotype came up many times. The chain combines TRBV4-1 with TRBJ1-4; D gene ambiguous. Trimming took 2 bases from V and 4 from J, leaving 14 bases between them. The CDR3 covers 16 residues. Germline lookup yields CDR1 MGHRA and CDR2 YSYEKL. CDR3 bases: TGCGCCAGCAGCCAACCTGGGAAAGCCGATAATGAAAAACTGTTTTTT. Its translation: CASSQPGKADNEKLFF.

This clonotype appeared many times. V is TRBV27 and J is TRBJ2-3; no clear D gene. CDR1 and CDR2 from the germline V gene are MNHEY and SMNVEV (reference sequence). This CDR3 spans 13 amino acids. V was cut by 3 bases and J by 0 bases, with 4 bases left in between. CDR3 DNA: TGTGCCAGCAGTTTGTCTAGCACAGATACGCAGTATTTT. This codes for CASSLSSTDTQYF.

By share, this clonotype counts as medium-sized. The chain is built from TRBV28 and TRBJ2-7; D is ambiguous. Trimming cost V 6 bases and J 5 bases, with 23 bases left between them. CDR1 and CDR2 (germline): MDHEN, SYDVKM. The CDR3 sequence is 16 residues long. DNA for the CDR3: TGTGCCAGCAGGGGAATGGATGTACTAACGGCCGACGAGCAGTACTTC. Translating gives CASRGMDVLTADEQYF.

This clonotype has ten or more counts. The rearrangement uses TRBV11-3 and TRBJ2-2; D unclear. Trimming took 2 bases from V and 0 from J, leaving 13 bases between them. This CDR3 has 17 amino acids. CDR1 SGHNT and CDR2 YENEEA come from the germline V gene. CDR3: CASSLNVWGTNTGELFF. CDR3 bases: TGTGCCAGCAGCTTAAACGTGTGGGGAACGAACACCGGGGAGCTGTTTTTT. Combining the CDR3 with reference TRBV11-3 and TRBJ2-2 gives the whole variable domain EAGVVQSPRYKIIEKKQPVAFWCNPISGHNTLYWYLQNLGQGPELLIRYENEEAVDDSQLPKDRFSAERLKGVDSTLKIQPAELGDSAVYLCASSLNVWGTNTGELFFGEGSRLTVL.